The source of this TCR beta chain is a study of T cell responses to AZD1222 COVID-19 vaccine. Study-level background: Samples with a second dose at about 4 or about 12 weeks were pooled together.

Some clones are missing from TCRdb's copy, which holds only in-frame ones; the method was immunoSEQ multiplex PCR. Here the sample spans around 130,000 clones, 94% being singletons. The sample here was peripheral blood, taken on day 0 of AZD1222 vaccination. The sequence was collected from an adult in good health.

Here the CDR3 reads CASSDRRGPYEQYF. CDR3 in DNA: TGTGCCAGCAGCGACCGCAGGGGGCCCTACGAGCAGTACTTC. The genes are TRBV6-2 or TRBV6-3 and TRBJ2-7, with 8 bases identical to TRBD1. Germline V gives CDR1 MNHEY, CDR2 SVGEGT. The CDR3 totals 14 residues. V gave up 6 bases and J gave up 2 bases; unmatched junction bases: 6.